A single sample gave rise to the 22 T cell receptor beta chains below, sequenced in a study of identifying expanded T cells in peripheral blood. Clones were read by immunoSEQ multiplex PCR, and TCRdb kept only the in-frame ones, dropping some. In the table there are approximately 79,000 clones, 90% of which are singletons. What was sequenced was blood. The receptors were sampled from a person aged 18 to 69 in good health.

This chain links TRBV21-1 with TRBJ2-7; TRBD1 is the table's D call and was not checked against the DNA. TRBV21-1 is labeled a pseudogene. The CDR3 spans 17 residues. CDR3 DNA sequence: TGTGCCAGCAGCCTAAACCTTACAGGGTGCCCGATCGACGAGCAGTACTTC. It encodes CASSLNLTGCPIDEQYF.

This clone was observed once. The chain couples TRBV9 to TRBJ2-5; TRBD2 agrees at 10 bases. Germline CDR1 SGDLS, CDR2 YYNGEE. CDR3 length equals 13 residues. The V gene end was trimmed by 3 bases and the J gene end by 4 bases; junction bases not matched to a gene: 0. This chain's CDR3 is CASSGLAGETQYF. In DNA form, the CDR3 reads TGTGCCAGCAGCGGACTAGCGGGAGAGACCCAGTACTTC.

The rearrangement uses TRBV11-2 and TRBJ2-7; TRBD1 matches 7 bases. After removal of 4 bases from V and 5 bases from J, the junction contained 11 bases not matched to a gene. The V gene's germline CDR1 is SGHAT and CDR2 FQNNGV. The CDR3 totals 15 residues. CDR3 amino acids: CASSYRQGLRNEQYF. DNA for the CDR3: TGTGCCAGCAGCTATCGACAGGGTTTGCGAAACGAGCAGTACTTC.

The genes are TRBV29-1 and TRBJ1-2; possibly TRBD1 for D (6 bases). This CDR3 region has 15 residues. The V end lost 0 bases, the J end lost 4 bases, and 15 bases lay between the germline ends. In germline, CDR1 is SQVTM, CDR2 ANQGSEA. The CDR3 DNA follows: TGCAGCGTTGAAGATGGGGAAGGGGGGGCCTATGGCTACACCTTC. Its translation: CSVEDGEGGAYGYTF.

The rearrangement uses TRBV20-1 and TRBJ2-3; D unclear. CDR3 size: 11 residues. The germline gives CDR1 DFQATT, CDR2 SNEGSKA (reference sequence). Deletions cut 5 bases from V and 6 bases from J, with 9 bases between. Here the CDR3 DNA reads TGCAGTGCTGAGCGATCGGATACGCAGTATTTT. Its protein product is CSAERSDTQYF.

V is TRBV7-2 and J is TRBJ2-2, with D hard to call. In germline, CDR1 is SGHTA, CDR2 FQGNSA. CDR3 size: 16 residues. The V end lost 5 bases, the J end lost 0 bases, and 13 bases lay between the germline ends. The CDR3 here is CASSTLVVANTGELFF. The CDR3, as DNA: TGTGCCAGCAGCACCTTGGTAGTAGCGAACACCGGGGAGCTGTTTTTT.

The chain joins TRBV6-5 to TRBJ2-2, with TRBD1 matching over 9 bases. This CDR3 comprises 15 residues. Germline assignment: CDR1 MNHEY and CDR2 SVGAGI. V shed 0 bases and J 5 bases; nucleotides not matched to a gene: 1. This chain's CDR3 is CASSYSGTGTGELFF. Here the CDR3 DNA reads TGTGCCAGCAGTTACTCGGGGACAGGGACCGGGGAGCTGTTTTTT.

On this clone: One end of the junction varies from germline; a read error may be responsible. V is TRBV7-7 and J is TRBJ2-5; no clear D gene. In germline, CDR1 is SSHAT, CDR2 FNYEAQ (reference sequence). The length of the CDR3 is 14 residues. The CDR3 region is CASSLVKNQETQYF. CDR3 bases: TGTGCTAGCAGCTTAGTAAAAAACCAAGAGACCCAGTACTTC.

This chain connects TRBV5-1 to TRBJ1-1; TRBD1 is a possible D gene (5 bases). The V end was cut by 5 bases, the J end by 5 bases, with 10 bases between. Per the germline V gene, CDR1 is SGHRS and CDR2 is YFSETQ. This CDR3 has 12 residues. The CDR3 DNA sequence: TGCGCCAGCAGACAGGACACAACTGAAGCTTTCTTT. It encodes CASRQDTTEAFF. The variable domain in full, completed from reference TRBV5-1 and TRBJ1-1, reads KAGVTQTPRYLIKTRGQQVTLSCSPISGHRSVSWYQQTPGQGLQFLFEYFSETQRNKGNFPGRFSGRQFSNSRSEMNVSTLELGDSALYLCASRQDTTEAFFGQGTRLTVV.

The CDR3 DNA reads as TGCGCCAGCAGCGGGGGAGGGGAGCAGTTCTTC. Amino acid sequence: CASSGGGEQFF. The V call is TRBV5-1, the J call TRBJ2-1; 7 bases agree with TRBD2. Unmatched junction bases numbered 2, after V lost 4 bases and J lost 10 bases. Germline CDR1 reads SGHRS; CDR2 reads YFSETQ. This CDR3 contains 11 residues. Combining the CDR3 with reference TRBV5-1 and TRBJ2-1 gives the whole variable domain KAGVTQTPRYLIKTRGQQVTLSCSPISGHRSVSWYQQTPGQGLQFLFEYFSETQRNKGNFPGRFSGRQFSNSRSEMNVSTLELGDSALYLCASSGGGEQFFGPGTRLTVL.

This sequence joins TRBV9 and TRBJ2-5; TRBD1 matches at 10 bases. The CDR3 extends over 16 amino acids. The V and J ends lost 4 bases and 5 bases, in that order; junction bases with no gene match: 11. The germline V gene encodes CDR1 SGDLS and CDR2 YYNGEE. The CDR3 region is CASSPRGDRGSETQYF. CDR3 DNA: TGTGCCAGCAGCCCCCGGGGGGACAGGGGATCGGAGACCCAGTACTTC.

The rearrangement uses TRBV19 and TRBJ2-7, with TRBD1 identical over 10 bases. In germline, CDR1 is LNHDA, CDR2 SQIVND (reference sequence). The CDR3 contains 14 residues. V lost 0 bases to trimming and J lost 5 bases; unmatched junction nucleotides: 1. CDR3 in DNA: TGTGCCAGTAGTATAGAGACAGGGGGCAACGAGCAGTACTTC. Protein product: CASSIETGGNEQYF.

The CDR3 nucleotides read TGTGCCAGCAGCTCTGACAGGGTTCACGAGCAGTACTTC. This gives the protein CASSSDRVHEQYF. The chain joins TRBV7-2 to TRBJ2-7; 7 bases map to TRBD1. This CDR3 comprises 13 residues. Germline CDR1 and CDR2: SGHTA and FQGNSA. V dropped 4 bases and J dropped 5; count of bases not matched to a gene: 5.

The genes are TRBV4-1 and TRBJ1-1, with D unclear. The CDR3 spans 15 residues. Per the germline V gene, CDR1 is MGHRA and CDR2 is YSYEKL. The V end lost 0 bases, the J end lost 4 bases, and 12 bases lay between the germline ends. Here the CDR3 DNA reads TGCGCCAGCAGCCAAGATCTGGGAGTGAGCACTGAAGCTTTCTTT. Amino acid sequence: CASSQDLGVSTEAFF.

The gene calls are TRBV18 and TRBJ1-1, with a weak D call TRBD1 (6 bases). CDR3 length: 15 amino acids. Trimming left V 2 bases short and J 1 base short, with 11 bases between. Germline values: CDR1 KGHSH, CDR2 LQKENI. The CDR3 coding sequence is TGTGCCAGCTCACCAATTCAGGGGAGGAACACTGAAGCTTTCTTT. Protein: CASSPIQGRNTEAFF.

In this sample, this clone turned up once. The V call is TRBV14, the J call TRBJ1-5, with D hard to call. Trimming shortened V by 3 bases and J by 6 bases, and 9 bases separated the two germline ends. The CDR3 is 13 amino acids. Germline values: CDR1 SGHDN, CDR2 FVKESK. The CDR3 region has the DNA TGTGCCAGCAGCCAGGCCCTGTCTCAGCCCCAGCATTTT. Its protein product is CASSQALSQPQHF.

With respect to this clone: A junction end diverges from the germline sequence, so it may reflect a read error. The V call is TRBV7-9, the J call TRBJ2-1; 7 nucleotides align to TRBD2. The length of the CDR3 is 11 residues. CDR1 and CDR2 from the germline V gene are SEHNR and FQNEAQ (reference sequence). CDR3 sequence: CASSPVGRCVF. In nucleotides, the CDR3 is TGTGCCAGCAGCCCGGTCGGGAGGTGTGTCTTC.

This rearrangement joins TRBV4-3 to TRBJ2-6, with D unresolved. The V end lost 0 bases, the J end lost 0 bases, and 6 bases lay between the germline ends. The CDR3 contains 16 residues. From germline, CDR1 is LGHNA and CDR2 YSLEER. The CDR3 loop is CASSQDSTSGANVLTF. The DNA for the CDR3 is TGCGCCAGCAGCCAAGACAGTACCTCTGGGGCCAACGTCCTGACTTTC.

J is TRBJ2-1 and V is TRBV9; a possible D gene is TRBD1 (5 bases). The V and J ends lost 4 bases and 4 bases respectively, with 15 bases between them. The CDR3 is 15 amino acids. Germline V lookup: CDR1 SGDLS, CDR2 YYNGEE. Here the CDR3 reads CASSTGPSPYNEQFF. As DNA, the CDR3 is TGTGCCAGCAGCACAGGACCATCCCCGTACAATGAGCAGTTCTTC.

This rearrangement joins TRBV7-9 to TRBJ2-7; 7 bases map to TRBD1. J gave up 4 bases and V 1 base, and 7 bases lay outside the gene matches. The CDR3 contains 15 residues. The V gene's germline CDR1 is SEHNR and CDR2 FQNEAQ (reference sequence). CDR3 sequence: CASSLVGGQIYEQYF. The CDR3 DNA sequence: TGTGCCAGCAGCTTAGTAGGGGGACAGATTTACGAGCAGTACTTC.

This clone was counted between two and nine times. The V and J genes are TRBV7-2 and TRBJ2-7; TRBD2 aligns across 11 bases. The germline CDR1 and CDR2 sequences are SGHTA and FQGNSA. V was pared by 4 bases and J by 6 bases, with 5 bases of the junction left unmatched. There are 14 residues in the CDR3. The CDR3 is CASSSSGTSGEQYF. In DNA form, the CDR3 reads TGTGCCAGCAGCTCCTCCGGGACTAGCGGCGAGCAGTACTTC.

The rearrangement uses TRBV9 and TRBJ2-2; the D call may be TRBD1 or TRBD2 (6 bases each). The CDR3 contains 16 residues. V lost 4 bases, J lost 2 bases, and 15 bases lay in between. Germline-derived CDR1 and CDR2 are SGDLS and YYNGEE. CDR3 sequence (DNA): TGTGCCAGCAGCATAAACAGGGAGGCCAACACCGGGGAGCTGTTTTTT. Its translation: CASSINREANTGELFF.